This paragraph covers one TCR beta chain sequence. The antigen it recognizes is unknown. No base quality information exists; no much larger clone differs at one position. There are 17 amino acids in the CDR3, from cysteine to phenylalanine inclusive. Only the CDR3 DNA stays, 51 bases, in frame from base 1. For CDR1 and CDR2, the germline V gene (reference sequence) lists SGHNT and YYREEE. Trimming leaves V shorter by 0 bases and J shorter by 4 bases, with the junction holding 11 bases beyond the gene matches. This sample stems from a study of T cell responses to AZD1222 COVID-19 vaccine (dated by TCRdb to the early 2020s). Notes on the research overall: A total of 230 or so trial participants underwent TCR sequencing, of whom some 210 received two doses of AZD1222 and 26 received two doses of the MenACWY control vaccine. Enrollment into the trials was organized by age into subgroups of 18-55, 56-69 and 70-plus years, and those subgroups contained approximately 150, 30 and 60 TCR-sequenced participants, respectively.

The label giving this sample's time point can be read as: about 28 days (+/-7) after the second vaccine dose. The treatment or condition label on this specimen signifies: meningococcal conjugate vaccine given as trial control. Samples from vaccinated people were obtained from the UK trials COV001 and COV002, which included a single-blind randomized controlled phase 2/3 trial of AZD1222 (ChAdOx1 nCoV-19) in healthy adults. For TCRbeta chain sequencing, PBMC samples were collected from trial participants at day 0 and at day 28 after the second dose. The CDR3 regions of human TCRbeta chains were analyzed by immunosequencing. As for how the authors treated the data: TCRs in the repertoires were compared against a reference library of SARS-CoV-2-specific TCRs that had been generated with the MIRA antigen-specificity platform. Breadth was defined as the fraction of unique TCRs that were SARS-CoV-2-associated. Depth was defined as the fraction of total T cells that were SARS-CoV-2-associated. Using the MIRA data, every spike-specific TCR was mapped to the spike region that the TCR reacted to and assigned to either a CD4 or a CD8 class. Log10-transformed breadth and depth values were compared by one-way ANOVA with Sidak's multiple comparisons tests. Imported from immuneACCESS, the table was reduced by TCRdb to in-frame sequences with V and J called. These copies leave out some clones; in studies compared against another copy, an unresolved V gene accounts for under half, and the cause of the remainder is not known. That table is the source of V, J and clone size, and D and trimming were worked out from the DNA. The sample has approximately 140,000 clones on record, about 89% of them singletons. The biggest ten clones account for roughly 7.1% of the sample.

The investigation overall reported the following: Spike-specific TCR breadth and depth rose significantly after two AZD1222 doses compared with day 0 and with MenACWY recipients. Reportedly, almost half of the unique spike-specific TCRs recognized epitopes lying outside the regions that are mutated in the B.1.351 and B.1.1.7 variants. In the small 56-69-year group, the increase in depth fell short of significance, most likely because of low power. Participants were mostly white British and included more females than males, and it was suggested by the authors that clonal diversity may have been underestimated. No day 14 peak-response samples were available, so repertoires were characterized only after the peak T cell response. Vaccine-associated CD4 TCRs spanned the whole spike protein, with dominant responses in regions 160-218 and 743-854. Conclusions about previously exposed vaccinees are limited because only a handful of AZD1222 recipients were SARS-CoV-2 seropositive at baseline.

Sequences were derived from peripheral blood, sampled 28 days after the second dose of the MenACWY control vaccine. Recombination connected TRBV5-4 to TRBJ2-3; 7 central bases correspond to TRBD1. This sequence originates from an adult who received the MenACWY meningococcal vaccine as a control. The nucleotides are TGTGCCAGCAGCTTGGCCCTTACACGACAGGGTCCAGATACGCAGTATTTT. Its protein product is CASSLALTRQGPDTQYF.